The 23 T cell receptor beta chains below were found in one sample sequenced in a study of blood T cell repertoires in COVID-19. The repertoire was sequenced with immunoSEQ multiplex PCR; TCRdb's copy has only in-frame clones and lacks some. The sample carries some 220,000 clones, 83% recorded once. The material sequenced was peripheral blood. The receptors here all came from a human donor in a cohort sampled during active COVID-19.

The V and J genes are TRBV30 and TRBJ2-7; 9 nucleotides align to TRBD1. The CDR3 sequence is 11 residues long. The germline CDR1 and CDR2 sequences are GTSNPN and SVGIG (reference sequence). Losses at the gene ends were 3 bases for V and 12 bases for J; bases not matched to a gene: 6. In DNA form, the CDR3 reads TGTGCCTGGAGCGTACAGGGGGCGATGTACTTC. Its translation: CAWSVQGAMYF.

V and J are TRBV19 and TRBJ2-5; D is unclear. This CDR3 region has 11 residues. With 7 bases removed from V and 3 bases from J, the gap between germline ends came to 6 bases. CDR1 and CDR2 (germline): LNHDA, SQIVND (reference sequence). CDR3 amino acids: CASTPEETQYF. CDR3 DNA: TGTGCCAGTACCCCAGAAGAGACCCAGTACTTC.

The V and J genes are TRBV18 and TRBJ2-7; tentative D call: TRBD2 (5 bases). The CDR3 has 15 residues. V shed 2 bases and J shed 6 bases, with 17 bases lying between them. Germline CDR1 and CDR2: KGHSH and LQKENI. DNA for the CDR3: TGTGCCAGCTCACCATCCCCAGGTACTGCGGGCGAGCAGTACTTC. Amino acids: CASSPSPGTAGEQYF.

CDR3 sequence: CASSLGDRAGELFF. The CDR3 bases are TGTGCCAGCAGCTTAGGAGACAGGGCCGGGGAGCTGTTTTTT. The J gene is TRBJ2-2, the V gene TRBV7-9, with 7 bases fitting TRBD1. The germline CDR1 and CDR2 sequences are SEHNR and FQNEAQ (reference sequence). The J segment lost 6 bases and the V segment lost 1 base, leaving 2 bases of the junction unmatched. The CDR3 runs 14 residues.

The J gene is TRBJ2-3, the V gene TRBV28, with a weak D call TRBD1 (5 bases). Germline assignment: CDR1 MDHEN and CDR2 SYDVKM. This CDR3 spans 15 amino acids. Trimming stripped 8 bases from V and 2 bases from J, with 17 bases between. The DNA for the CDR3 is TGTGCCAGCGCCAAGCCCACAGGCCACACAGATACGCAGTATTTT. The encoded protein is CASAKPTGHTDTQYF.

The chain couples TRBV5-1 to TRBJ2-7; 12 bases align to TRBD2. CDR3 size: 16 residues. V lost 1 base and J lost 1; bases outside the gene matches: 3. Germline loops: CDR1 SGHRS, CDR2 YFSETQ. This chain's CDR3 is CASSLSLAGGSYEQYF. DNA for the CDR3: TGCGCCAGCAGCTTGAGCCTAGCGGGAGGGTCCTACGAGCAGTACTTC.

This chain links TRBV28 with TRBJ2-1; perhaps TRBD2 as D (5 bases). V was cut by 7 bases and J by 7 bases, with 11 bases left in between. The CDR3 totals 12 residues. Germline V gene sequence: CDR1 MDHEN, CDR2 SYDVKM. This CDR3 is CASKEERNEQFF. CDR3 DNA: TGTGCCAGCAAGGAGGAAAGGAATGAGCAGTTCTTC.

The V gene is TRBV6-4, the J gene TRBJ2-1, with D tentatively TRBD2 (6 bases). CDR3 length: 15 residues. Germline V lookup: CDR1 MRHNA, CDR2 SNTAGT. Trimming took 6 bases from V and 3 from J, leaving 15 bases between them. The DNA for the CDR3 is TGTGCCAGCAGCAATATGGGGGGAGACTACAATGAGCAGTTCTTC. It codes for CASSNMGGDYNEQFF.

This clone was seen a single time. The J gene is TRBJ1-4, the V gene TRBV4-1, with D possibly being TRBD1 (6 bases). This CDR3 has 15 residues. Germline values: CDR1 MGHRA, CDR2 YSYEKL. V was trimmed by 1 base and J by 5 bases, leaving 11 bases between them. The CDR3 DNA reads TGCGCCAGCAGCCAAGGAGGGGGTGCAAATGAAAAACTGTTTTTT. Amino acid sequence: CASSQGGGANEKLFF.

J is TRBJ2-7 and V is TRBV3-1 (or the pseudogene TRBV3-2); 8 bases fit TRBD1. V shed 0 bases and J 7 bases; nucleotides not matched to a gene: 5. Germline V lookup: CDR1 LGHDT, CDR2 YNNKEL (reference sequence). This CDR3 has 14 amino acids. CDR3 in DNA: TGTGCCAGCAGCCAAGAAGGGACAGGCGGGGAGCAGTACTTC. Its protein product is CASSQEGTGGEQYF.

This chain joins TRBV7-2 and TRBJ2-3; tentative D call: TRBD2 (5 bases). V dropped 1 base and J dropped 3 bases, with 11 bases sitting between them. Germline-derived CDR1 and CDR2 are SGHTA and FQGNSA. This CDR3 is built from 15 residues. CDR3 amino acids: CASSLGGSGTDTQYF. The CDR3 coding sequence is TGTGCCAGCAGCTTAGGAGGCAGCGGAACAGATACGCAGTATTTT. The complete variable domain, with remaining parts taken from reference TRBV7-2 and TRBJ2-3, reads GAGVSQSPSNKVTEKGKDVELRCDPISGHTALYWYRQSLGQGLEFLIYFQGNSAPDKSGLPSDRFSAERTGGSVSTLTIQRTQQEDSAVYLCASSLGGSGTDTQYFGPGTRLTVL.

The rearrangement uses TRBV6-2 or TRBV6-3 and TRBJ2-5, with 9 bases fitting TRBD2. Trimming cost V 4 bases and J 7 bases; bases outside gene matches: 13. Germline V CDR1 and CDR2: MNHEY, SVGEGT. CDR3 length equals 16 residues. The CDR3 is CASSSGLLAGPGTQYF. CDR3 nucleotides: TGTGCCAGCAGTTCTGGGCTACTAGCGGGTCCGGGGACCCAGTACTTC.

V is TRBV5-1 and J is TRBJ2-7, with D possibly TRBD1 on 5 matching bases. Trimming removed 3 bases from V and 6 bases from J, with 16 bases in between. The CDR3 has 14 amino acids. Germline CDR1 SGHRS, CDR2 YFSETQ. DNA for the CDR3: TGCGCCAGCAGCTCCTTACAAAGCAGGGTCGAGCAGTACTTC. It yields the protein CASSSLQSRVEQYF.

This clone was seen only once. The chain has TRBV10-3 and TRBJ2-1, with 7 bases that match TRBD2. CDR1 ENHRY and CDR2 SYGVKD come from the germline V gene. This CDR3 contains 14 residues. V was clipped by 9 bases and J by 9 bases; unmatched bases: 14. CDR3 sequence (DNA): TGTGCCATACGCCGGGACTATCAAAACGCTGAGCAGTTCTTC. This encodes CAIRRDYQNAEQFF.

This rearrangement joins TRBV6-5 to TRBJ2-3, with D tentatively TRBD2 (5 bases). The V end was cut by 7 bases, the J end by 8 bases, with 16 bases between. CDR1 is MNHEY and CDR2 is SVGAGI in the germline V gene. The length of the CDR3 is 13 residues. Written as DNA, the CDR3 is TGTGCCAGCAACGGAGGTCGAGTGGGTACGCAGTATTTT. The encoded protein is CASNGGRVGTQYF.

The chain carries TRBV11-3 and TRBJ2-1; tentatively, D is TRBD2 (6 bases). V was shortened by 4 bases and J by 0 bases, with 16 bases between the two germline ends. CDR1 SGHNT and CDR2 YENEEA come from the germline V gene. The CDR3 runs 17 residues. CDR3 nucleotide sequence: TGTGCCAGCAGCTCGACTAGTTCCCTCAGCTCCTACAATGAGCAGTTCTTC. Encoded protein: CASSSTSSLSSYNEQFF.

The chain links TRBV11-2 to TRBJ2-2; possible D gene TRBD1, 5 bases. The V end lost 5 bases, the J end lost 2 bases, and 15 bases lay between the germline ends. This CDR3 region has 16 residues. The germline gives CDR1 SGHAT, CDR2 FQNNGV. The CDR3 protein is CASSPQGQGNTGELFF. The CDR3 coding sequence is TGTGCCAGCAGCCCTCAAGGGCAGGGAAACACCGGGGAGCTGTTTTTT. The variable domain in full, completed from reference TRBV11-2 and TRBJ2-2, reads EAGVAQSPRYKIIEKRQSVAFWCNPISGHATLYWYQQILGQGPKLLIQFQNNGVVDDSQLPKDRFSAERLKGVDSTLKIQPAKLEDSAVYLCASSPQGQGNTGELFFGEGSRLTVL.

A single count supports this clone. V is TRBV5-1 and J is TRBJ2-3, with 11 positions matching TRBD2. After removal of 4 bases from V and 6 bases from J, the junction contained 4 bases not matched to a gene. CDR1 and CDR2 (germline): SGHRS, YFSETQ. This CDR3 is 14 amino acids long. DNA of the CDR3: TGCGCCAGCAGCGACTTAGCGGGGGGGGATACGCAGTATTTT. It codes for CASSDLAGGDTQYF.

This clone was seen a handful of times. V gene TRBV11-2 combines with J gene TRBJ2-5, with unresolved D. CDR1 SGHAT and CDR2 FQNNGV come from the germline V gene. CDR3 size: 14 residues. Trimming stripped 5 bases from V and 2 bases from J, with 12 bases between. DNA of the CDR3: TGTGCCAGCAGCCCCCAGCGAGAGCAAGAGACCCAGTACTTC. As protein: CASSPQREQETQYF.

This clone was seen a single time. This chain connects TRBV25-1 to TRBJ1-1; TRBD1 matches 8 bases. Germline assignment: CDR1 MGHDK and CDR2 SYGVNS. After removal of 6 bases from V and 5 bases from J, the junction contained 8 bases not matched to a gene. The CDR3 is 14 amino acids. The CDR3 sequence: CASRETGAMTEAFF. The CDR3 nucleotides read TGTGCCAGCAGAGAGACAGGGGCGATGACTGAAGCTTTCTTT.

This clone was detected only a few times. The chain combines TRBV18 with TRBJ1-6; 9 nucleotides align to TRBD1. Trimming took 3 bases from V and 8 from J; bases not matched to a gene: 2. The CDR3 contains 14 residues. CDR1 and CDR2 (germline): KGHSH, LQKENI. This chain's CDR3 is CASSPGQGHSPLHF. The CDR3 coding sequence is TGTGCCAGCTCACCGGGACAGGGCCATTCACCCCTCCACTTT.

The chain couples TRBV19 to TRBJ2-2; 7 bases are a match to TRBD1. Germline assignment: CDR1 LNHDA and CDR2 SQIVND (reference sequence). The CDR3 is 18 residues long. With 3 bases clipped from V and 3 bases from J, the junction kept 13 bases outside the gene matches. CDR3 sequence reads: CASSIGPPRGPYTGELFF. DNA of the CDR3: TGTGCCAGTAGTATTGGCCCCCCAAGGGGGCCTTACACCGGGGAGCTGTTTTTT.

The CDR3 DNA sequence: TGTGCCAGTAGTCCTAGGACAGGGGTAGATCAGCCCCAGCATTTT. It is translated as CASSPRTGVDQPQHF. The J gene is TRBJ1-5, the V gene TRBV19; 9 bases map to TRBD1. Unmatched junction bases numbered 7, after V lost 5 bases and J lost 5 bases. Germline assignment: CDR1 LNHDA and CDR2 SQIVND (reference sequence). The CDR3 loop spans 15 amino acids.